Shown below are 13 T cell receptor beta chains from a single sample sequenced in a study of shared clonotypes between healthy human individuals. CD45RO-negative, CCR7-positively selected cells formed the naive CD8 fraction, excluding terminally differentiated effector memory CD45RA+ cells. The data were produced by immunoSEQ multiplex PCR, yet TCRdb's version contains in-frame clones alone and is incomplete. The sample carries about 2.1 million clones, just under 95% recorded once. Sequencing input: naive CD8+ T cells from PBMCs. The source is a man aged 18 to 35 in good health. Some clones in this sample may be carry-over from other donors' samples.

In its sample, this clone was seen once. This chain uses TRBV7-9 with TRBJ2-7, with D perhaps TRBD1 or TRBD2 (5 bases each). The CDR3 contains 14 residues. Germline V lookup: CDR1 SEHNR, CDR2 FQNEAQ (reference sequence). V was pared by 5 bases and J by 3 bases, with 14 bases between. The DNA of the CDR3 is TGTGCCAGCAGCCTACTAGGACACAACTACGAGCAGTACTTC. Translation: CASSLLGHNYEQYF.

The count of this clone is one. The chain links TRBV6-6 to TRBJ2-7; D is possibly TRBD2 (5 bases). V lost 0 bases to trimming and J lost 2 bases, with 11 bases between them. The CDR3 loop spans 15 amino acids. Per germline, CDR1 MNHNY and CDR2 SVGAGI (reference sequence). For the CDR3, the DNA is TGTGCCAGCAGTTACTCGAACGAGGGCACCTACGAGCAGTACTTC. As protein: CASSYSNEGTYEQYF.

The chain recombines TRBV7-9 with TRBJ1-2; D is uncertain. Germline lookup yields CDR1 SEHNR and CDR2 FQNEAQ (reference sequence). The CDR3 is 13 residues long. V was cut by 6 bases and J by 0 bases, with 8 bases left in between. In DNA, the CDR3 is TGTGCCAGCAGGGCCGAAGCTAACTATGGCTACACCTTC. Protein sequence: CASRAEANYGYTF.

Only one count was recorded for this clone. The chain uses TRBV6-6 and TRBJ2-7; TRBD2 might be the D (5 bases). The germline V gene has CDR1 MNHNY and CDR2 SVGAGI (reference sequence). CDR3 length: 12 amino acids. The V and J ends lost 4 bases and 5 bases respectively, with 9 bases between them. The CDR3 nucleotides are TGTGCCAGCAGTTTCCCCGGGGACGAGCAGTACTTC. Translating gives CASSFPGDEQYF.

The chain links TRBV10-3 to TRBJ2-1; D gene unclear. The CDR3 length is 15 residues. The V and J ends lost 3 bases and 6 bases respectively, with 15 bases between them. The germline gives CDR1 ENHRY, CDR2 SYGVKD. CDR3 in DNA: TGTGCCATCAGTGATCGGGTAGTAAGAGGCAATGAGCAGTTCTTC. Its translation is CAISDRVVRGNEQFF.

V usage is TRBV28 and J usage is TRBJ2-1; 8 positions match TRBD2. This CDR3 has 15 residues. Germline lookup yields CDR1 MDHEN and CDR2 SYDVKM. The J segment lost 4 bases and the V segment lost 3 bases, leaving 5 bases of the junction unmatched. The CDR3 DNA is TGTGCCAGCAGTTTCTTCGGGAGGGGGTACAATGAGCAGTTCTTC. This encodes CASSFFGRGYNEQFF.

This sequence joins TRBV9 and TRBJ1-4; TRBD1 matches at 7 bases. CDR1 is SGDLS, CDR2 YYNGEE, per germline. CDR3 length: 20 amino acids. The junction had 22 bases not matched to a gene; V was cut back by 4 bases and J by 4 bases. Here the CDR3 DNA reads TGTGCCAGCAGCCCCTCGATACAGAGGGCAGGGGGAAGTGGTAATGAAAAACTGTTTTTT. Translation: CASSPSIQRAGGSGNEKLFF. The full variable domain, its missing parts supplied by reference TRBV9 and TRBJ1-4, is DSGVTQTPKHLITATGQRVTLRCSPRSGDLSVYWYQQSLDQGLQFLIQYYNGEERAKGNILERFSAQQFPDLHSELNLSSLELGDSALYFCASSPSIQRAGGSGNEKLFFGSGTQLSVL.

The rearrangement uses TRBV4-3 and TRBJ1-4; D not resolved. This CDR3 has 16 amino acids. The V end was cut by 4 bases, the J end by 3 bases, with 15 bases between. Germline V gives CDR1 LGHNA, CDR2 YSLEER. The CDR3 DNA sequence: TGCGCCAGCAGCCCAGACCCAGTTGTTGCTAATGAAAAACTGTTTTTT. As protein: CASSPDPVVANEKLFF.

The rearrangement uses TRBV28 and TRBJ2-7, with D maybe TRBD2 (5 bases). V was trimmed by 6 bases and J by 4 bases, leaving 13 bases between them. CDR1 MDHEN and CDR2 SYDVKM come from the germline V gene. The CDR3 runs 13 residues. CDR3 sequence reads: CASRAGPVYEQYF. CDR3 in DNA: TGTGCCAGCAGGGCGGGTCCCGTATACGAGCAGTACTTC.

CDR3 DNA sequence: TGTGCCAGCAGCCAAGTGGGGAGGGGAAACACCATATATTTT. Residues: CASSQVGRGNTIYF. This chain connects TRBV4-2 to TRBJ1-3, with D unclear. V lost 1 base, J lost 4 bases, and 8 bases lay in between. The CDR3 has 14 amino acids. Per the germline V gene, CDR1 is LGHNA and CDR2 is YNFKEQ.

V gene TRBV7-9 combines with J gene TRBJ2-7; D tentatively reads TRBD1 or TRBD2 (5 bases each). This CDR3 comprises 13 residues. Germline V gene sequence: CDR1 SEHNR, CDR2 FQNEAQ (reference sequence). V was shortened by 4 bases and J by 6 bases, with 13 bases between the two germline ends. This chain's CDR3 is CASSSGTPLEQYF. The CDR3 nucleotides read TGTGCCAGCAGCTCTGGGACGCCCCTCGAGCAGTACTTC.

Turning to this clone: Other DNA sequences of this sample code for an identical CDR3. J is TRBJ2-7 and V is TRBV29-1; no clear D. Germline-derived CDR1 and CDR2 are SQVTM and ANQGSEA. V was clipped by 4 bases and J by 0 bases, with 10 bases between them. This CDR3 comprises 13 residues. The CDR3 DNA reads TGCAGCGTTGCGGGCGGCAGCTCCTACGAGCAGTACTTC. Amino acids: CSVAGGSSYEQYF.

The chain uses TRBV28 and TRBJ2-7; D call uncertain. V shed 10 bases and J shed 0 bases, with 16 bases lying between them. The CDR3 is 14 residues long. The germline V gene encodes CDR1 MDHEN and CDR2 SYDVKM. This chain's CDR3 is CAIQTRIDSYEQYF. CDR3 sequence (DNA): TGTGCCATACAGACACGAATCGACTCCTACGAGCAGTACTTC.